This entry concerns a single T cell receptor (beta chain). Its antigen is still unknown. The data belong to a study of blood T cells in healthy people across ages. Study-level findings and limits: Both higher diversity and more naive CD4+ cells marked long-lived donors when set against aged donors. The fall in TCR beta diversity per million T cells was roughly linear with age.

With a J-beta primer mix and a sample-barcoded 5' primer, a second PCR ran roughly 6 to 11 cycles. One entry per CDR3 protein, called by TCRdb with MiXCR from the 5' RACE reads. Altogether around 1,800,000 distinct CDR3 sequences are present, about two fifths being singletons, with the ten largest covering roughly 23%. Deletions cut 6 bases from V and 3 bases from J, with 21 bases between. The germline V gene encodes CDR1 MDHEN and CDR2 SYDVKM. CDR3 length: 16 amino acids. This clonotype was sampled from a human donor in good health. The genes are TRBV28 and TRBJ2-7; no reliable D call. Sequencing was performed on blood. The CDR3 loop is CASSPLSLLGFYEQYF. The CDR3, as DNA: TGTGCCAGCAGCCCCTTAAGTCTCCTAGGGTTCTACGAGCAGTACTTC. The entire variable domain, with the rest obtained from reference TRBV28 and TRBJ2-7, is as follows: DVKVTQSSRYLVKRTGEKVFLECVQDMDHENMFWYRQDPGLGLRLIYFSYDVKMKEKGDIPEGYSVSREKKERFSLILESASTNQTSMYLCASSPLSLLGFYEQYFGPGTRLTVT.